This T cell receptor beta chain was sequenced for a study of long-term antiretroviral therapy in people with HIV. General study points: Versus controls, repertoires in people with HIV had narrower CDR3 length ranges. Even long-term ART left TRB diversity below transplant donor controls, despite gains.

This CDR3 region has 11 residues. Germline CDR1 and CDR2: MNHNS and SASEGT. The V segment lost 8 bases and the J segment 9 bases; nucleotides outside the gene matches: 5. Samples were assayed with immunoSEQ v3.0 at survey level. Sequenced by immunoSEQ multiplex PCR; TCRdb stores in-frame clones only, minus some. The sample carries under 45,000 clones, around 85% recorded once. This clone was seen more than once but under ten times. Its antigen is unknown. The chain uses TRBV6-1 and TRBJ1-2; 8 bases fit TRBD1. The clonotype was recovered from a woman between 50 and 59 years old with HIV. The sample consisted of unsorted PBMCs, taken 3.1 years after starting antiretroviral therapy. CDR3 sequence (DNA): TGTGCCAGCCGTGGGACAGGAAGCTACACCTTC. It codes for CASRGTGSYTF.